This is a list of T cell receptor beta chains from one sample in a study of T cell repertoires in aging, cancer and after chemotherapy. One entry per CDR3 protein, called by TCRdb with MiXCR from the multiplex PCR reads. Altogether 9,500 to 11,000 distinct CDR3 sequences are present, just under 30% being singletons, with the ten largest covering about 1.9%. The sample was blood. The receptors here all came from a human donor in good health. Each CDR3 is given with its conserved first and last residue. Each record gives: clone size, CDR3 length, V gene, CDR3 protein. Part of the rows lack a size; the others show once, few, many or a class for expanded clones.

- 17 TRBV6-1 CANGFPSRGGAGDTQYF
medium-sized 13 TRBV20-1 CSADITNTGELFF
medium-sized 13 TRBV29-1 CSVGDRGYQPQHF
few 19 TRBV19 CASSPRLTPRTGVNYGYTF
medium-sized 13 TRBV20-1 CSGASGTGYGYTF
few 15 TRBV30 CAWTFPSSYNSPLHF
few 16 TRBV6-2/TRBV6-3 CASVLGVGRRNTEAFF
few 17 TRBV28 CASSLRRGGSALPEAFF
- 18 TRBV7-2 CASRLAGGWAQTVETQYF
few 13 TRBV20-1 CSALRDRGETQYF
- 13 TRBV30 CAWRGGPYNEQFF
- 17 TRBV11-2 CASSLRPGDEGRETQYF
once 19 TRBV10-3 CAISGVPREFKSETDTQYF
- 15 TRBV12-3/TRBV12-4 CASKNADKGVETQYF
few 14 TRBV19 CASRNSRANTEAFF
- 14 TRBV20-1 CSATPPTGNTEAFF
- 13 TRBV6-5 CARANQGAFEQYF
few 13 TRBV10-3 CAISESGQGELFF
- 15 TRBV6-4 CASSDSTGGYNEQFF
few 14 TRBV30 CAWTGDPKSYEQYF
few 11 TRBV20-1 CSAYGADTQYF
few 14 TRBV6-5 CASISRDKNTEAFF
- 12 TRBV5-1 CASGSEAGKLFF
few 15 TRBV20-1 CSARASGGPYNEQFF
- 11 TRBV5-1 CASGRTGELFF
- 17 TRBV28 CASSLTLQGSSGNTIYF
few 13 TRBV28 CASSLFTSYEQYF
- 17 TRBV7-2 CASSWAFRDRSSYEQYF
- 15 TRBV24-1 CATTSGKGSNYGYTF
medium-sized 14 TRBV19 CASTKGSTGNTIYF
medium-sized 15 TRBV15 CATSSDLTVNYGYTF
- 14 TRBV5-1 CASSLAGIDQPQHF
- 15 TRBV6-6 CASSHPDGRGETQYF
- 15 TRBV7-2 CASSSKAGGAGGYTF
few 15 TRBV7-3 CASSSDSGRAGTQYF
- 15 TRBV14 CASSQDLTVNSPLHF
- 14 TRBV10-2 CASSASSGANVLTF
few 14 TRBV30 CAWNRDTSTDTQYF
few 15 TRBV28 CASSPSGTLTETQYF
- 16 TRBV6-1 CASSVELQGGWTEAFF
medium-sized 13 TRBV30 CAWSDGRHNEQFF
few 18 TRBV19 CASSMVLGPRETNEKLFF
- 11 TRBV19 CASSVINEQFF
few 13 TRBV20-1 CSASPTGYYEQYF
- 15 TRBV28 CASSLRGAGTDTQYF
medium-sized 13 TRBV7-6 CASSLALNQPQHF
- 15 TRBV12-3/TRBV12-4 CASSLDRAGANVLTF
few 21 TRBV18 CASSPLLRGGPFLSGANVLTF
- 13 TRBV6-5 CASSSRTDDGYTF
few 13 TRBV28 CASRYRGARGYTF